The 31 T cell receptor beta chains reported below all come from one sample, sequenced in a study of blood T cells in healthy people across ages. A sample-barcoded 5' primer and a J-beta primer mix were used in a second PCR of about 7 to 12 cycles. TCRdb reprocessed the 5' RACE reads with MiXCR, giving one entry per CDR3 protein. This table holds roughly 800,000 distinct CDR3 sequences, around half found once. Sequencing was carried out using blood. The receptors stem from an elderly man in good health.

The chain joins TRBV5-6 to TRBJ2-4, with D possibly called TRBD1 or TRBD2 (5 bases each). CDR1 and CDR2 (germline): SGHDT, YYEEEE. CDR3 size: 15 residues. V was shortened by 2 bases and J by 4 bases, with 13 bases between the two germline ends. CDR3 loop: CASSFRDQVKNIQYF. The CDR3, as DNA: TGTGCCAGCAGCTTCCGGGACCAGGTTAAAAACATTCAGTACTTC.

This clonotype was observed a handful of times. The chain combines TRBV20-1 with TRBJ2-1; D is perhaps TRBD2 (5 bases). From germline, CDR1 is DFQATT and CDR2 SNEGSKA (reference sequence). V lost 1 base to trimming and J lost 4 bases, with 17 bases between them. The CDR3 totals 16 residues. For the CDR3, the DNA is TGCAGTGCTAGAGCCAGAGGAGCGGCGGAATACAATGAGCAGTTCTTC. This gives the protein CSARARGAAEYNEQFF.

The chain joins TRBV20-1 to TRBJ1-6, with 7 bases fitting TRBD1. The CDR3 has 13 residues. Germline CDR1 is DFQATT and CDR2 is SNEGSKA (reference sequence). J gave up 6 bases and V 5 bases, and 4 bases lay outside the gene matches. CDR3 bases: TGCAGTGCTTCACGGGACAGTAATTCACCCCTCCACTTT. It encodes CSASRDSNSPLHF.

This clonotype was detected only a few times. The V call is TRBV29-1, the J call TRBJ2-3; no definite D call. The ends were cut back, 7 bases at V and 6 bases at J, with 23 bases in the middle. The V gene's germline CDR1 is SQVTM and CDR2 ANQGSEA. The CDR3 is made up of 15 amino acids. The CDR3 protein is CSASVGGLFRDTQYF. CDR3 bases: TGCAGCGCCTCGGTGGGTGGTCTTTTTAGGGATACGCAGTATTTT.

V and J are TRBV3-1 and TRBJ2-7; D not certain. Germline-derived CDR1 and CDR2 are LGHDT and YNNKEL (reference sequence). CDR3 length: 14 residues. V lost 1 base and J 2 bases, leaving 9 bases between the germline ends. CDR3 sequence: CASSQVEEAYEQYF. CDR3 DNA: TGTGCCAGCAGCCAAGTTGAAGAAGCCTACGAGCAGTACTTC.

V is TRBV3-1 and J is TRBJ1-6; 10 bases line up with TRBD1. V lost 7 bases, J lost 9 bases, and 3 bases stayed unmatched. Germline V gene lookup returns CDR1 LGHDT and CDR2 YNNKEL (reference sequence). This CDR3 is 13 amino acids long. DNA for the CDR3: TGTGCCAGCATCGGACAGGGGGGTTCACCCCTCCACTTT. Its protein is CASIGQGGSPLHF.

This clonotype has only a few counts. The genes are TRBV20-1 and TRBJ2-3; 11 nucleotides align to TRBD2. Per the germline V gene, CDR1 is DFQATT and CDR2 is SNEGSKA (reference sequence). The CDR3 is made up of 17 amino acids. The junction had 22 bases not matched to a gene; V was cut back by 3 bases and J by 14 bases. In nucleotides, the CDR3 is TGCAGTGCTAGGAAGCTAGCGGGAGGCCAACCTCACAGATACGCGTATTTT. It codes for CSARKLAGGQPHRYAYF.

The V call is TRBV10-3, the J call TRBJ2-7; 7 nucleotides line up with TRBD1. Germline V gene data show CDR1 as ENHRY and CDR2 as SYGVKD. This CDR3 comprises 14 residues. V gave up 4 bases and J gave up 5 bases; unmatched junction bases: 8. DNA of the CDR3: TGTGCCATCAGTGTTGGACAGGCTCCCCACGAGCAGTACTTC. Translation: CAISVGQAPHEQYF.

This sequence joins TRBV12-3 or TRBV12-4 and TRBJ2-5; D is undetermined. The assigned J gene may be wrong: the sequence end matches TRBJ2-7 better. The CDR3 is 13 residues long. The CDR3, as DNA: TGTGCCAGCAGTCTGCTTCATCGGTACGAGCAGTACTTC. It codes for CASSLLHRYEQYF.

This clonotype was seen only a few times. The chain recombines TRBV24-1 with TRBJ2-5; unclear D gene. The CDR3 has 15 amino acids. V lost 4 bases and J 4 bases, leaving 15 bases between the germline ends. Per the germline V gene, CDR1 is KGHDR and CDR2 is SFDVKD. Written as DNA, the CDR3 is TGTGCCACCAGTGACCCGACTTATCCAGGAGAGACCCAGTACTTC. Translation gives CATSDPTYPGETQYF.

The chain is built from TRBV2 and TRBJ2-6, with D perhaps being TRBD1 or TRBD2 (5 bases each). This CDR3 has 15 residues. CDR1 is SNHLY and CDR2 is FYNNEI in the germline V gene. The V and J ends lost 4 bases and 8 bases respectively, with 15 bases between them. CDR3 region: CASSAGDPSSNVLTF. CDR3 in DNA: TGTGCCAGCAGTGCCGGGGACCCCTCTTCCAACGTCCTGACTTTC.

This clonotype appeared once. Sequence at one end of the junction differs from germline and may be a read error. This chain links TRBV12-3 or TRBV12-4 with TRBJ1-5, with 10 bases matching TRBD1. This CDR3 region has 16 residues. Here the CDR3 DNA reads TGTGCCAGCAGTCGGAGACAGGGGGCTAGCAATCAGCCTCAGCATTTT. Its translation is CASSRRQGASNQPQHF.

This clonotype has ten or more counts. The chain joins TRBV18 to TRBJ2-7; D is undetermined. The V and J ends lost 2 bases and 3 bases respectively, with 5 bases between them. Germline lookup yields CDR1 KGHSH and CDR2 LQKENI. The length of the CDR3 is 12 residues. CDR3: CASSPEGYEQYF. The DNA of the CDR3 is TGTGCCAGCTCACCAGAAGGCTACGAGCAGTACTTC.

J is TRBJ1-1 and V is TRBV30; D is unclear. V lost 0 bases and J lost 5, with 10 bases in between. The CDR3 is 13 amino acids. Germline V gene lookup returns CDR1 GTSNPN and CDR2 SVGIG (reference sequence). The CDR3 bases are TGTGCCTGGAGTGTAAGTCGGGAGACTGAAGCTTTCTTT. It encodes CAWSVSRETEAFF. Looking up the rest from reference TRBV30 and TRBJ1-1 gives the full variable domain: SQTIHQWPATLVQPVGSPLSLECTVEGTSNPNLYWYRQAAGRGLQLLFYSVGIGQISSEVPQNLSASRPQDRQFILSSKKLLLSDSGFYLCAWSVSRETEAFFGQGTRLTVV.

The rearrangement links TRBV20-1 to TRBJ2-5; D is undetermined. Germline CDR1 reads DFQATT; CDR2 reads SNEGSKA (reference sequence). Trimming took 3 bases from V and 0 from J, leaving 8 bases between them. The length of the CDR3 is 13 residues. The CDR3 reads CSASDHDQETQYF. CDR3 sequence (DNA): TGCAGTGCTAGTGACCACGACCAAGAGACCCAGTACTTC.

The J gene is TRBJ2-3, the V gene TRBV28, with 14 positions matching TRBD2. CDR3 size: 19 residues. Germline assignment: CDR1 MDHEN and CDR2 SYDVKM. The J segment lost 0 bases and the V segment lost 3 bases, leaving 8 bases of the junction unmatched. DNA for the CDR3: TGTGCCAGCAGTTTTCCGGGACTAGCGGGAGTAACTAGCACAGATACGCAGTATTTT. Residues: CASSFPGLAGVTSTDTQYF.

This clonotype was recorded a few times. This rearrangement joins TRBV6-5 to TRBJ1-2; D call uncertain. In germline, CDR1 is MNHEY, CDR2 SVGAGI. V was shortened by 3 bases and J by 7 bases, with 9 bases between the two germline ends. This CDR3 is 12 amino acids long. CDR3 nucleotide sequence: TGTGCCAGCAGTTATTCCGATCGTGGCTACACCTTC. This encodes CASSYSDRGYTF.

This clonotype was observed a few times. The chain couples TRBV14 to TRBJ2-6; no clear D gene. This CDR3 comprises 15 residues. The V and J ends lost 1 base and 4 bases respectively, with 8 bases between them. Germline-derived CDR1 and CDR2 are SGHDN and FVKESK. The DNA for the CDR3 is TGTGCCAGCAGCCAAGCGGTACCCGGGGCCAACGTCCTGACTTTC. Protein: CASSQAVPGANVLTF.

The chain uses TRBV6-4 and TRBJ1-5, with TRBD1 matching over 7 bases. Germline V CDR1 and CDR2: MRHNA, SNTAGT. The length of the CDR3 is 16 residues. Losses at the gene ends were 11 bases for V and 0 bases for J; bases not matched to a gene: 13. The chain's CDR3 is CAEKDRVEDSNQPQHF. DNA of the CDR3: TGTGCCGAAAAAGACAGGGTAGAGGATAGCAATCAGCCCCAGCATTTT.

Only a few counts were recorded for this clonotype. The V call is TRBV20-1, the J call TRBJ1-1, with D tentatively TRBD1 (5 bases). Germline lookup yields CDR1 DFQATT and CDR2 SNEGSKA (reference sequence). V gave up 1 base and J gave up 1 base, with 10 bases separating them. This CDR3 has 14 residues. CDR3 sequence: CSARVGQGNTEAFF. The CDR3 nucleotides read TGCAGTGCTAGAGTTGGACAAGGGAACACTGAAGCTTTCTTT.

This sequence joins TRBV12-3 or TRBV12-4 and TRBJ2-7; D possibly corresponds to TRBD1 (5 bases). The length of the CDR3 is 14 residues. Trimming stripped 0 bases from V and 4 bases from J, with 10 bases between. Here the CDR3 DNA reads TGTGCCAGCAGTTTAGCGAACAGGCCGTACGAGCAGTACTTC. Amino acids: CASSLANRPYEQYF.

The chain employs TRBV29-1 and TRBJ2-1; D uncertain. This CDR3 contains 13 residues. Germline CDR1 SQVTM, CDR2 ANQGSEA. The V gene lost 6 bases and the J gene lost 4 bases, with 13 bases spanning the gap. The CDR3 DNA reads TGCAGCGTAGCTCAGTCGTATTACAATGAGCAGTTCTTC. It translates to CSVAQSYYNEQFF.

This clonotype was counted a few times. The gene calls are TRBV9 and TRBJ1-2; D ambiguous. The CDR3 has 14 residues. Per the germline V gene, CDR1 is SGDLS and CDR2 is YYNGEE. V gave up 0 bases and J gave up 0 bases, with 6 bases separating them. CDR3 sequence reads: CASSVAFTNYGYTF. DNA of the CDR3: TGTGCCAGCAGCGTAGCTTTCACTAACTATGGCTACACCTTC.

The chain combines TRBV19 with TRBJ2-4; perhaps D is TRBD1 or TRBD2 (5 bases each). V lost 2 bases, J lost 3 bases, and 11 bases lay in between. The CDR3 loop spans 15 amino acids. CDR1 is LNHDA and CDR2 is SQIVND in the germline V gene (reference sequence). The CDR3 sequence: CASSIIRDGKNIQYF. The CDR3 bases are TGTGCCAGTAGTATAATCAGGGACGGCAAAAACATTCAGTACTTC.

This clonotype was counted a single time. This CDR3 reads CASSSSSGEQFF. In nucleotides, the CDR3 is TGTGCCAGCAGTTCCTCTTCGGGTGAGCAGTTCTTC. This rearrangement joins TRBV27 to TRBJ2-1; D is unclear. Germline CDR1 and CDR2: MNHEY and SMNVEV (reference sequence). V lost 4 bases, J lost 9 bases, and 10 bases lay in between. This CDR3 is 12 amino acids long.

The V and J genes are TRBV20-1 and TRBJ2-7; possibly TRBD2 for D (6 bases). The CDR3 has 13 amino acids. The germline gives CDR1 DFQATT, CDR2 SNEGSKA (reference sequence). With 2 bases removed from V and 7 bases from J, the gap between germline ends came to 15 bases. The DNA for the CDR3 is TGCAGTGCTAGATCGACTAGTCGCGAGGAGCAGTACTTC. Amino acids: CSARSTSREEQYF.

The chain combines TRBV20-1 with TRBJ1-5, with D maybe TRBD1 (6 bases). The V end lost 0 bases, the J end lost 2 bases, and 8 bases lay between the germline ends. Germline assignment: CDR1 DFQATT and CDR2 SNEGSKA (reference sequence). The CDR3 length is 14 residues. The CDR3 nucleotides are TGCAGTGCTAGAGATCGGGGGCGCAATCAGCCCCAGCATTTT. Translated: CSARDRGRNQPQHF.

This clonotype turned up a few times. This CDR3 reads CASSLDGVSTDTQYF. In DNA form, the CDR3 reads TGCGCCAGCAGCTTGGATGGAGTAAGCACAGATACGCAGTATTTT. The chain recombines TRBV5-1 with TRBJ2-3; D ambiguous. The V and J ends lost 0 bases and 0 bases respectively, with 8 bases between them. The CDR3 loop spans 15 amino acids. Germline assignment: CDR1 SGHRS and CDR2 YFSETQ.

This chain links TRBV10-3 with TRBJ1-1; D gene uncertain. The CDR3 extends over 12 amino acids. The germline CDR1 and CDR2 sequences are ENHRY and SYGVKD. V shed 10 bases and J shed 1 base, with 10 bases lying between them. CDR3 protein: CATARENTEAFF. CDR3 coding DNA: TGTGCCACTGCACGGGAGAACACTGAAGCTTTCTTT.

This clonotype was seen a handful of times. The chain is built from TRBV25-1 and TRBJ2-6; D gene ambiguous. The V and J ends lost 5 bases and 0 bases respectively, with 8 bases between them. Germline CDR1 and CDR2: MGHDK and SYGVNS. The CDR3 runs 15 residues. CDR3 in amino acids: CASSKHSSGANVLTF. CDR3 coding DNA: TGTGCCAGCAGTAAGCACTCCTCTGGGGCCAACGTCCTGACTTTC.

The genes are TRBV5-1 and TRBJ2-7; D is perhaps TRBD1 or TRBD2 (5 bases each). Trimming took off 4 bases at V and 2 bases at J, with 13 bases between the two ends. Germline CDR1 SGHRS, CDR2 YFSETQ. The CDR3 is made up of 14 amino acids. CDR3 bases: TGCGCCAGCAGCCTCAGCCGGGACGCCTACGAGCAGTACTTC. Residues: CASSLSRDAYEQYF.